The present TCR beta chain was sequenced within a study of cytomegalovirus exposure and HLA in healthy donors. Findings and limits, study-wide: Reports indicated that the classifier achieved high specificity and sensitivity in diagnosing cytomegalovirus status. Based on reports, TCR beta sequences accurately predicted HLA-A and HLA-B alleles for most subjects. When analyzed later, a missense DCLRE1C variant was found to be linked to TCR beta V- and J-gene trimming.

Germline assignment: CDR1 SGHRS and CDR2 YFSETQ. The ends lost 5 bases at V and 0 bases at J; junction bases unmatched: 4. The CDR3 length is 15 residues. A remark on this clone: Antigen specificity is unknown.

The PCR made use of 60 Vbeta and 13 Jbeta primers. Measured with immunoSEQ multiplex PCR; TCRdb has only the in-frame clones, and not every one. The sample lists 81,000 or so clones, about 77% seen once, with 4% to 5% in the top ten. Sequencing was done on a sample of PBMCs. The receptor was isolated from a man aged 60-69 years in good health and CMV-seronegative. This chain joins TRBV5-1 and TRBJ2-1; 8 bases are shared with TRBD2. CDR3 region: CASSRSGGSYNEQFF. The DNA of the CDR3 is TGCGCCAGCAGTCGGAGCGGGGGCTCCTACAATGAGCAGTTCTTC.